Only one count was recorded for the clone carrying this T cell receptor beta chain. TCR sequencing used cDNA made by reverse transcription of extracted RNA. The table came from immunoSEQ multiplex PCR; TCRdb's copy has only in-frame clones and leaves some out. This sample yields under 300,000 clones, of which about two thirds are seen a single time; approximately 1.2% belongs to the top ten. This entry belongs to a study of CD8+ T cells in alopecia areata. The CDR3 runs to 12 residues. The germline V gene encodes CDR1 MNHNY and CDR2 SVGAGI (reference sequence). The ends were cut back, 6 bases at V and 4 bases at J, with 10 bases in the middle.

This clonotype was sampled from a human donor with alopecia areata. The J gene is TRBJ2-7, the V gene TRBV6-6; D is possibly TRBD1 (6 bases). The sequenced sample was CD4+ T cells sorted from blood, obtained at week 0. The chain's CDR3 is CASSLQGYEQYF. CDR3 DNA sequence: TGTGCCAGCAGCCTCCAGGGGTACGAGCAGTACTTC.